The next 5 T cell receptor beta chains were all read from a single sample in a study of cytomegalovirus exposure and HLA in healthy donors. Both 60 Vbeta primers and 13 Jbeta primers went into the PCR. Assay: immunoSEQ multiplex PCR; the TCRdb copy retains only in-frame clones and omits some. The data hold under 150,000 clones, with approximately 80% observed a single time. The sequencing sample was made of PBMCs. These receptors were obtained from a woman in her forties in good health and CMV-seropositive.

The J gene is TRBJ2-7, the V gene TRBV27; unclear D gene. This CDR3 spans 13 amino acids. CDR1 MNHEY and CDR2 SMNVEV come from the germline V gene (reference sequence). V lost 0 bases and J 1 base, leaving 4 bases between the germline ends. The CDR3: CASSLSPSYEQYF. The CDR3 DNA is TGTGCCAGCAGTTTATCCCCGTCCTACGAGCAGTACTTC.

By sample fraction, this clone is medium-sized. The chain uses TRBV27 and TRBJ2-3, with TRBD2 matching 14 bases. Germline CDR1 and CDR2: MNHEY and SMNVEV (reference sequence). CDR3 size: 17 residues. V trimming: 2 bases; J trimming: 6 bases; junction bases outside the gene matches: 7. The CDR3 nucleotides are TGTGCCAGCAGTTTAACCGGGACTAGCGGGAGAGGTGATACGCAGTATTTT. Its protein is CASSLTGTSGRGDTQYF.

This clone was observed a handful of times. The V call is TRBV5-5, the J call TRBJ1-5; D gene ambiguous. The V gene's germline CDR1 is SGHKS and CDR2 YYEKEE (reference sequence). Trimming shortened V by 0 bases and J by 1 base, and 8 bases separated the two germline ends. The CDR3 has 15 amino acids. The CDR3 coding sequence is TGTGCCAGCAGCTTGGTGGTACTCAGCAATCAGCCCCAGCATTTT. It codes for CASSLVVLSNQPQHF.

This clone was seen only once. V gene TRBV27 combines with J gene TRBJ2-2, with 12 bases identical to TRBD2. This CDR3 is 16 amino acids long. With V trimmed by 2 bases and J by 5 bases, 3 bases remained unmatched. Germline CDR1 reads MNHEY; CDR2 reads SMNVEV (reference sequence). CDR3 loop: CASSLGLAGQTGELFF. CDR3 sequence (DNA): TGTGCCAGCAGTTTAGGACTAGCGGGACAAACCGGGGAGCTGTTTTTT.

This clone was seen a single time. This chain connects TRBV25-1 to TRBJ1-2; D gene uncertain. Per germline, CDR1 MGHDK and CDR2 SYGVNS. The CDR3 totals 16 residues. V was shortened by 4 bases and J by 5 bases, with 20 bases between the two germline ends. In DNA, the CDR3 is TGTGCCAGCAGTGGAATCCGAATGGACGGCGGGTATGGCTACACCTTC. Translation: CASSGIRMDGGYGYTF.